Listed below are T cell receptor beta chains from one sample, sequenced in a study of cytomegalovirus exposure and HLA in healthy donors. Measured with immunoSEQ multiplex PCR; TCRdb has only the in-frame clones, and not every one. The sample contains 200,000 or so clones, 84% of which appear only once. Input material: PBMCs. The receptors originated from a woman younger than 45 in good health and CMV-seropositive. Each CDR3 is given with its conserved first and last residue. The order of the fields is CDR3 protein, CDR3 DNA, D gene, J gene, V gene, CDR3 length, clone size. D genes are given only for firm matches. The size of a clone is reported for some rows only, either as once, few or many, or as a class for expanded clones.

CAWTSGTSSYNEQFF,TGTGCCTGGACTAGCGGGACGAGCTCCTACAATGAGCAGTTCTTC,TRBD2,TRBJ2-1,TRBV30,15,-
CASSLASDTQYF,TGTGCCAGCAGCCTAGCCTCTGATACGCAGTATTTT,-,TRBJ2-3,TRBV11-2,12,-
CATSRLAAVDVGQPQHF,TGTGCCACCAGCCGACTTGCGGCAGTCGATGTCGGCCAGCCCCAGCATTTT,-,TRBJ1-5,TRBV15,17,-
CASRPGAETQYF,TGTGCCAGCAGACCGGGAGCGGAGACCCAGTACTTC,-,TRBJ2-5,TRBV28,12,-
CASSLATDRYTEAFF,TGCGCCAGCAGCTTGGCCACAGACAGATACACTGAAGCTTTCTTT,-,TRBJ1-1,TRBV5-1,15,-
CASTRTQEGGYTF,TGTGCCAGCACCCGTACACAGGAGGGCGGCTACACCTTC,-,TRBJ1-2,TRBV6-1,13,-
CASSYLPYGYTF,TGTGCCAGCAGTTACCTCCCGTATGGCTACACCTTC,-,TRBJ1-2,TRBV6-5,12,few
CASSFVGGISGYTF,TGTGCCAGCAGCTTTGTGGGGGGGATAAGTGGCTACACCTTC,-,TRBJ1-2,TRBV7-9,14,-
CASSHTSTGYQPQHF,TGTGCCAGCAGCCATACCTCGACGGGATATCAGCCCCAGCATTTT,-,TRBJ1-5,TRBV4-2,15,-
CASSIGTGPNEQFF,TGTGCCAGTAGTATAGGGACAGGGCCCAATGAGCAGTTCTTC,TRBD1,TRBJ2-1,TRBV19,14,-
CASSLIKNTEAFF,TGTGCCAGCAGCCTAATTAAGAACACTGAAGCTTTCTTT,-,TRBJ1-1,TRBV7-3,13,-
CASRWDSEKLFF,TGTGCCAGCAGATGGGACTCTGAAAAACTGTTTTTT,-,TRBJ1-4,TRBV2,12,once
CAWSVRFSRQPQHF,TGTGCCTGGAGTGTACGCTTCTCCAGGCAGCCCCAGCATTTT,-,TRBJ1-5,TRBV30,14,once
CASSAGQGGETQYF,TGCGCCAGCAGCGCGGGACAGGGGGGCGAGACCCAGTACTTC,TRBD1,TRBJ2-5,TRBV5-1,14,-
CANRGPVTNTEAFF,TGTGCCAACAGGGGGCCCGTAACGAACACTGAAGCTTTCTTT,TRBD1,TRBJ1-1,TRBV2,14,-
CASSWTSGSSEQFF,TGTGCCAGCAGTTGGACTAGCGGGAGCAGTGAGCAGTTCTTC,TRBD2,TRBJ2-1,TRBV27,14,-
CASSLSTYEQYF,TGTGCCAGCAGTTTGAGCACTTACGAGCAGTACTTC,-,TRBJ2-7,TRBV28,12,-
CSVGQGDVTEAFF,TGCAGCGTTGGTCAAGGGGATGTAACTGAAGCTTTCTTT,-,TRBJ1-1,TRBV29-1,13,few
CASSNRGSGTGIEGYTF,TGTGCCAGTAGTAATCGCGGATCCGGGACAGGGATAGAAGGCTACACCTTC,TRBD1,TRBJ1-2,TRBV19,17,-
CASLGHPTGELFF,TGTGCCAGCCTCGGACACCCCACCGGGGAGCTGTTTTTT,-,TRBJ2-2,TRBV6-5,13,-
CASSLDLGGSYNEQFF,TGTGCCAGCAGCTTAGATCTCGGCGGCTCCTACAATGAGCAGTTCTTC,-,TRBJ2-1,TRBV11-2,16,few
CASSLGGSNEKLFF,TGTGCCAGCAGCTTGGGCGGGAGTAATGAAAAACTGTTTTTT,-,TRBJ1-4,TRBV5-4,14,-
CASSSPPDRGFLTDTQYF,TGTGCCAGCAGCTCACCTCCCGACAGGGGCTTCCTCACAGATACGCAGTATTTT,TRBD1,TRBJ2-3,TRBV5-8,18,-
CASSLSGGNGNTIYF,TGCGCCAGCAGCTTATCAGGGGGCAATGGAAACACCATATATTTT,TRBD1,TRBJ1-3,TRBV5-1,15,-
CASRRGQGRNTIYF,TGTGCCAGCAGACGGGGACAGGGTAGAAACACCATATATTTT,TRBD1,TRBJ1-3,TRBV28,14,-
CASSLDRAATGELFF,TGCGCCAGCAGCCTGGACAGGGCGGCCACCGGGGAGCTGTTTTTT,TRBD1,TRBJ2-2,TRBV5-1,15,-
CASSWLGYNEQFF,TGTGCCAGCAGTTGGCTAGGATACAATGAGCAGTTCTTC,-,TRBJ2-1,TRBV27,13,-
CASSKGTGHRTTYTDTQYF,TGCGCCAGCAGCAAAGGGACAGGGCATCGGACCACGTACACAGATACGCAGTATTTT,TRBD1,TRBJ2-3,TRBV5-1,19,-
CASSPFPREVIEDTQYF,TGTGCCAGCAGCCCTTTTCCACGGGAGGTGATAGAAGATACGCAGTATTTT,TRBD2,TRBJ2-3,TRBV7-3,17,-